Following are 29 T cell receptor beta chains from one sample sequenced in a study of human T cells and chemical hapten exposure. Time point specified: healthy volunteer bleed at 6 weeks. Sequencing started from total RNA isolated from unfractionated whole blood. TCRdb re-called the RACE reads through MiXCR, storing one row per CDR3 protein. Here the sample spans 70,000 to 85,000 distinct CDR3 sequences, about 8.6% being singletons. The specimen sequenced was whole blood. Source of these receptors: a male donor in good health. Some clones in this sample may be carry-over from other donors' samples.

The chain is built from TRBV24-1 and TRBJ2-3; TRBD2 is a possible D gene (5 bases). The CDR3 loop spans 16 amino acids. CDR1 and CDR2 from the germline V gene are KGHDR and SFDVKD. Trimming cost V 3 bases and J 6 bases, with 18 bases left between them. CDR3 sequence reads: CATSDSGGSSLDTQYF. The CDR3 bases are TGTGCCACCAGTGATAGTGGTGGGAGTTCTCTGGATACGCAGTATTTT.

The gene calls are TRBV5-8 and TRBJ2-7; D ambiguous. V was clipped by 9 bases and J by 4 bases, with 20 bases between them. This CDR3 region has 14 residues. Looked up from germline, CDR1 is SGHTS and CDR2 is YDEGEE. The CDR3 region has the DNA TGTGCCACCGATCGGCGTAGGGAATGGTACGAGCAGTACTTC. Translating it yields CATDRRREWYEQYF.

This clonotype showed up just a few times. This chain joins TRBV29-1 and TRBJ2-5, with D possibly matching TRBD1 (6 bases). The germline gives CDR1 SQVTM, CDR2 ANQGSEA. The CDR3 loop spans 13 amino acids. V was pared by 0 bases and J by 2 bases, with 7 bases between. CDR3 loop: CSVEETGQETQYF. For the CDR3, the DNA is TGCAGCGTTGAAGAAACAGGGCAAGAGACCCAGTACTTC.

The chain is built from TRBV7-2 and TRBJ1-2; D unresolved. V dropped 3 bases and J dropped 1 base, with 9 bases sitting between them. There are 14 residues in the CDR3. Germline assignment: CDR1 SGHTA and CDR2 FQGNSA. The CDR3 sequence is CASSLGGDNYGYTF. In DNA form, the CDR3 reads TGTGCCAGCAGCTTGGGCGGGGATAACTATGGCTACACCTTC.

J is TRBJ2-7 and V is TRBV20-1; D is uncertain. Germline V gene lookup returns CDR1 DFQATT and CDR2 SNEGSKA (reference sequence). V was trimmed by 5 bases and J by 6 bases, leaving 11 bases between them. The CDR3 contains 11 residues. The CDR3 bases are TGCAGTGCTCCAAGGCAACTCGAGCAGTACTTC. Its translation: CSAPRQLEQYF.

Many counts were recorded for this clonotype. V is TRBV6-2 or TRBV6-3 and J is TRBJ2-7; unclear D gene. V lost 6 bases to trimming and J lost 5 bases, with 11 bases between them. The CDR3 has 12 residues. CDR1 is MNHEY, CDR2 SVGEGT, per germline. CDR3: CASSLNIDEQYF. Here the CDR3 DNA reads TGTGCCAGCAGCCTTAACATCGACGAGCAGTACTTC.

The table lists this clonotype with a few counts. The J gene is TRBJ1-3, the V gene TRBV4-2; the match to TRBD1 covers 8 bases. CDR1 LGHNA and CDR2 YNFKEQ come from the germline V gene. J lost 3 bases, V lost 3 bases, and 4 bases had no gene match. The CDR3 consists of 15 residues. This CDR3 reads CASSHPGTGGNTIYF. The DNA of the CDR3 is TGTGCCAGCAGCCATCCGGGGACAGGTGGAAACACCATATATTTT.

This clonotype turned up a few times. Its ends do not fully match the called genes, so a read error is possible. This chain connects TRBV11-2 to TRBJ2-3; the D call may be TRBD1 or TRBD2 (5 bases each). The CDR3 spans 14 residues. The germline V gene encodes CDR1 SGHAT and CDR2 FQNNGV. The CDR3, as DNA: TGTGCCAGCAGCCTAGAGGGGCACACAGATACGCAGTATTTT. Protein: CASSLEGHTDTQYF.

This clonotype was found a few times. The chain recombines TRBV12-3 or TRBV12-4 with TRBJ1-1, with 7 bases aligning to TRBD1. J was trimmed by 6 bases and V by 3 bases; bases with no gene match: 10. The CDR3 spans 15 residues. In nucleotides, the CDR3 is TGTGCCAGCAGTTTTGGGGGGAGGGGGCTATCTGAAGCTTTCTTT. Amino acids: CASSFGGRGLSEAFF.

The V gene is TRBV5-1, the J gene TRBJ2-3, with 7 nucleotides matching TRBD1. V shed 0 bases, J shed 4 bases, and the junction held 2 bases outside the gene matches. This CDR3 spans 14 amino acids. Germline CDR1 SGHRS, CDR2 YFSETQ. This CDR3 reads CASSLGQGADTQYF. The CDR3 DNA reads TGCGCCAGCAGCTTGGGGCAGGGGGCAGATACGCAGTATTTT. The full variable domain, rest sourced from reference TRBV5-1 and TRBJ2-3, is KAGVTQTPRYLIKTRGQQVTLSCSPISGHRSVSWYQQTPGQGLQFLFEYFSETQRNKGNFPGRFSGRQFSNSRSEMNVSTLELGDSALYLCASSLGQGADTQYFGPGTRLTVL.

Ten or more counts support this clonotype. The rearrangement joins TRBV12-3 or TRBV12-4 to TRBJ1-2; weak D call: TRBD1 (5 bases). The CDR3 contains 12 residues. V was shortened by 5 bases and J by 4 bases, with 8 bases between the two germline ends. The CDR3, as DNA: TGTGCCAGCAGTCCCGACAGCTATGGCTACACCTTC. Protein product: CASSPDSYGYTF.

A few counts support this clonotype. This sequence joins TRBV3-1 and TRBJ1-1; D is uncertain. Germline V gene lookup returns CDR1 LGHDT and CDR2 YNNKEL (reference sequence). V was pared by 4 bases and J by 4 bases, with 16 bases between. CDR3 length equals 15 residues. In DNA, the CDR3 is TGTGCCAGCAGCCCGCCAGATCGGGAAACCACTGAAGCTTTCTTT. This codes for CASSPPDRETTEAFF.

This clonotype has only a few counts. The chain has TRBV5-5 and TRBJ1-6; tentative D call: TRBD1 (5 bases). V lost 1 base, J lost 10 bases, and 18 bases lay in between. The CDR3 totals 16 residues. Germline CDR1 and CDR2: SGHKS and YYEKEE (reference sequence). In DNA form, the CDR3 reads TGTGCCAGCAGCTTGCAGGACATTGATCGTGGATCACCCCTCCACTTT. Translation gives CASSLQDIDRGSPLHF. Looking up the rest from reference TRBV5-5 and TRBJ1-6 gives the full variable domain: DAGVTQSPTHLIKTRGQQVTLRCSPISGHKSVSWYQQVLGQGPQFIFQYYEKEERGRGNFPDRFSARQFPNYSSELNVNALLLGDSALYLCASSLQDIDRGSPLHFGNGTRLTVT.

This clonotype showed up just a few times. V is TRBV4-1 and J is TRBJ2-4; 9 bases line up with TRBD2. Losses at the gene ends were 2 bases for V and 7 bases for J; bases not matched to a gene: 12. CDR3 size: 17 residues. Germline CDR1 and CDR2: MGHRA and YSYEKL. The CDR3 spells CASSQSQYSGSYNIQYF. Here the CDR3 DNA reads TGCGCCAGCAGCCAATCCCAGTATAGCGGGAGTTACAACATTCAGTACTTC.

The chain has TRBV19 and TRBJ2-2, with D hard to call. V was pared by 5 bases and J by 1 base, with 8 bases between. The length of the CDR3 is 14 residues. Per germline, CDR1 LNHDA and CDR2 SQIVND (reference sequence). CDR3 bases: TGTGCCAGTAGTGGGCAGCTGAACACCGGGGAGCTGTTTTTT. This translates into CASSGQLNTGELFF.

The chain recombines TRBV18 with TRBJ2-3, with 10 bases lining up with TRBD1. The V gene's germline CDR1 is KGHSH and CDR2 LQKENI. The CDR3 consists of 16 residues. V lost 3 bases and J lost 3; bases outside the gene matches: 6. The CDR3 sequence: CASSPTGQGYTDTQYF. The CDR3 DNA reads TGTGCCAGCTCACCCACGGGACAGGGGTATACAGATACGCAGTATTTT.

This clonotype was found a few times. CDR3 region: CASSQELDSYNEQFF. DNA of the CDR3: TGCGCCAGCAGCCAAGAACTAGACTCCTACAATGAGCAGTTCTTC. The chain couples TRBV4-1 to TRBJ2-1, with a weak D call TRBD2 (5 bases). V lost 0 bases, J lost 0 bases, and 6 bases lay in between. This CDR3 is built from 15 residues. The germline V gene has CDR1 MGHRA and CDR2 YSYEKL.

The V and J genes are TRBV5-4 and TRBJ2-3; tentative D call: TRBD1 (6 bases). Germline V gene sequence: CDR1 SGHNT, CDR2 YYREEE (reference sequence). Trimming cost V 5 bases and J 0 bases, with 13 bases left between them. The CDR3 covers 15 residues. CDR3 amino acids: CASSPGTSSTDTQYF. For the CDR3, the DNA is TGTGCCAGCAGTCCCGGGACATCGAGCACAGATACGCAGTATTTT.

This clonotype was found a few times. The chain recombines TRBV11-2 with TRBJ2-5; D unresolved. CDR1 and CDR2 (germline): SGHAT, FQNNGV. CDR3 length equals 15 residues. Trimming removed 4 bases at V and 2 bases at J, with 14 bases between. The CDR3 nucleotides are TGTGCCAGCAGCTCGACCGACGACCAACAAGAGACCCAGTACTTC. Translated: CASSSTDDQQETQYF.

This clonotype was detected a few times. For the CDR3, the DNA is TGTGCCTCCCGGCGAGTGGGGTCCCATAGCCTGAACACTGAAGCTTTCTTT. Protein product: CASRRVGSHSLNTEAFF. V is TRBV24-1 and J is TRBJ1-1; the D is unclear. Germline CDR1 is KGHDR and CDR2 is SFDVKD. The CDR3 covers 17 residues. The V end was cut by 12 bases, the J end by 0 bases, with 25 bases between.

The gene calls are TRBV6-2 or TRBV6-3 and TRBJ2-1; D perhaps matches TRBD2 (6 bases). V was clipped by 0 bases and J by 10 bases, with 13 bases between them. Germline CDR1 MNHEY, CDR2 SVGEGT. There are 14 residues in the CDR3. CDR3 nucleotide sequence: TGTGCCAGCAGTTACTCGGGACTCCCCGGGGAGCAGTTCTTC. Translated, it gives CASSYSGLPGEQFF.

The V and J genes are TRBV5-5 and TRBJ2-5, with D perhaps TRBD2 (6 bases). Trimming took off 3 bases at V and 2 bases at J, with 14 bases between the two ends. CDR1 and CDR2 from the germline V gene are SGHKS and YYEKEE (reference sequence). This CDR3 is 15 amino acids long. The CDR3 DNA sequence: TGTGCCAGCAGCTCGTTGCCTAGCGTTCAAGAGACCCAGTACTTC. This sequence encodes CASSSLPSVQETQYF.

This clonotype was observed a handful of times. The chain links TRBV5-1 to TRBJ2-5; 8 nucleotides agree with TRBD2. The CDR3 is 17 amino acids. Germline V gene lookup returns CDR1 SGHRS and CDR2 YFSETQ. Unmatched junction bases numbered 13, after V lost 4 bases and J lost 2 bases. CDR3 residues: CASSHGLGGRPQETQYF. As DNA, the CDR3 is TGCGCCAGCAGCCACGGACTAGGCGGGAGGCCTCAAGAGACCCAGTACTTC.

At least ten counts were recorded for this clonotype. The genes are TRBV12-3 or TRBV12-4 and TRBJ2-1; 7 positions agree with TRBD2. The CDR3 is 13 amino acids. The V gene end was trimmed by 1 base and the J gene end by 7 bases; junction bases not matched to a gene: 1. CDR3 DNA: TGTGCCAGCAGTTTAGTCGGGGGGAATGAGCAGTTCTTC. Translated: CASSLVGGNEQFF.

V is TRBV12-3 or TRBV12-4 and J is TRBJ1-5; TRBD1 aligns across 7 bases. Germline trimming cut 6 bases from V and 8 bases from J; bases unmatched to any gene: 7. The CDR3 spans 13 residues. The CDR3 DNA is TGTGCCAGCAGCCGAGACAGGGACAAGCCCCAGCATTTT. It yields the protein CASSRDRDKPQHF.

This clonotype was picked up a small number of times. This rearrangement joins TRBV6-2 or TRBV6-3 to TRBJ2-2; D not certain. The CDR3 length is 13 residues. Germline V gene data show CDR1 as MNHEY and CDR2 as SVGEGT. The ends were cut back, 7 bases at V and 5 bases at J, with 11 bases in the middle. In DNA, the CDR3 is TGTGCCAGCACTCGTTCCGGGACCGGGGAGCTGTTTTTT. The encoded protein is CASTRSGTGELFF.

Ten or more counts support this clonotype. V usage is TRBV29-1 and J usage is TRBJ2-3; 12 bases are shared with TRBD1. The CDR3 is 14 residues long. CDR1 and CDR2 from the germline V gene are SQVTM and ANQGSEA. The V segment lost 6 bases and the J segment 4 bases; nucleotides outside the gene matches: 5. The CDR3 sequence is CSVPGQGAADTQYF. The CDR3 DNA is TGCAGCGTACCGGGACAGGGGGCGGCAGATACGCAGTATTTT.

The chain has TRBV3-1 and TRBJ1-6, with a tentative D call TRBD1 (6 bases). Trimming stripped 4 bases from V and 0 bases from J, with 19 bases between. The CDR3 totals 19 residues. Germline V gene lookup returns CDR1 LGHDT and CDR2 YNNKEL (reference sequence). The DNA of the CDR3 is TGTGCCAGCAGCCTGTCCCCCGGGACACCGTCCTCCTATAATTCACCCCTCCACTTT. It is translated as CASSLSPGTPSSYNSPLHF.

This rearrangement joins TRBV20-1 to TRBJ2-1; 8 nucleotides match TRBD2. This CDR3 has 15 residues. Losses at the gene ends were 4 bases for V and 6 bases for J; bases not matched to a gene: 11. From germline, CDR1 is DFQATT and CDR2 SNEGSKA (reference sequence). CDR3 nucleotide sequence: TGCAGTGCTACCCATAGCGGGAACTTCCGCAATGAGCAGTTCTTC. Its protein product is CSATHSGNFRNEQFF.